The 9 T cell receptor beta chains presented below share a single source sample, sequenced in a study of CD4 T cells in relation to SARS-CoV-2 and coronaviruses. Unexposed donor CD4+ T cells date from about 2011-2018, before the COVID-19 pandemic. After ten to eleven days of culture, CD4+ T cells were isolated. These receptors lack a known antigen. The method was immunoSEQ multiplex PCR; TCRdb's version includes in-frame clones alone and lacks a portion of them. The sample lists 24,000 or so clones, roughly four fifths occurring once. Sequenced sample: CD4+ T cells from PBMCs, cultured in vitro. The source is a human donor in good health.

In this sample, this clone turned up a few times. V is TRBV28 and J is TRBJ1-5; D gene uncertain. The CDR3 length is 9 residues. Germline CDR1 reads MDHEN; CDR2 reads SYDVKM. The V gene lost 8 bases and the J gene lost 9 bases, with 5 bases spanning the gap. The CDR3 loop reads CASYPPQHF. CDR3 DNA sequence: TGTGCCAGCTACCCGCCCCAGCATTTT.

The chain couples TRBV7-9 to TRBJ1-1, with D possibly TRBD1 on 5 matching bases. Trimming removed 1 base from V and 3 bases from J, with 9 bases in between. Germline CDR1 SEHNR, CDR2 FQNEAQ (reference sequence). The CDR3 runs to 14 residues. The chain's CDR3 is CASSLVGGDTEAFF. CDR3 nucleotide sequence: TGTGCCAGCAGCTTAGTGGGGGGGGACACTGAAGCTTTCTTT.

Relative to its sample, this clone is large. V is TRBV7-2 and J is TRBJ2-6; TRBD1 might be the D (6 bases). In germline, CDR1 is SGHTA, CDR2 FQGNSA. V was trimmed by 5 bases and J by 2 bases, leaving 10 bases between them. There are 15 residues in the CDR3. Written as DNA, the CDR3 is TGTGCCAGCAGCACACAGGGACCTGGGGCCAACGTCCTGACTTTC. It translates to CASSTQGPGANVLTF.

This clone was recorded a few times. The chain recombines TRBV2 with TRBJ1-3; tentatively, D is TRBD1 (5 bases). Trimming removed 6 bases from V and 0 bases from J, with 9 bases in between. The CDR3 is 14 amino acids. CDR1 is SNHLY and CDR2 is FYNNEI in the germline V gene. CDR3 coding DNA: TGTGCCAGCAGAAAGGGGAGCTCTGGAAACACCATATATTTT. It specifies CASRKGSSGNTIYF.

The chain carries TRBV18 and TRBJ2-1; the match to TRBD2 covers 8 bases. Germline V gives CDR1 KGHSH, CDR2 LQKENI. The CDR3 runs to 15 residues. After removal of 6 bases from V and 1 base from J, the junction contained 5 bases not matched to a gene. The CDR3 bases are TGTGCCAGCTCGTCCGGGACTAGGTCCTACAATGAGCAGTTCTTC. Translated: CASSSGTRSYNEQFF.

This sequence joins TRBV2 and TRBJ1-2; perhaps TRBD1 as D (6 bases). Germline assignment: CDR1 SNHLY and CDR2 FYNNEI. V dropped 3 bases and J dropped 6 bases, with 8 bases sitting between them. CDR3 length equals 12 residues. The CDR3 DNA is TGTGCCAGCAGTGATTCAGGGGATGGCTACACCTTC. It translates to CASSDSGDGYTF. The full variable domain, rest sourced from reference TRBV2 and TRBJ1-2, is EPEVTQTPSHQVTQMGQEVILRCVPISNHLYFYWYRQILGQKVEFLVSFYNNEISEKSEIFDDQFSVERPDGSNFTLKIRSTKLEDSAMYFCASSDSGDGYTFGSGTRLTVV.

This chain connects TRBV5-1 to TRBJ2-1; TRBD2 matches at 14 bases. The V gene end was trimmed by 2 bases and the J gene end by 15 bases; junction bases not matched to a gene: 7. The V gene's germline CDR1 is SGHRS and CDR2 YFSETQ. CDR3 length: 14 residues. CDR3 in DNA: TGCGCCAGCAGCTTATCCGGGACTAGCGGGGGACTGTTCTTC. This codes for CASSLSGTSGGLFF. Filled out from reference TRBV5-1 and TRBJ2-1, the complete variable domain reads KAGVTQTPRYLIKTRGQQVTLSCSPISGHRSVSWYQQTPGQGLQFLFEYFSETQRNKGNFPGRFSGRQFSNSRSEMNVSTLELGDSALYLCASSLSGTSGGLFFGPGTRLTVL.

J is TRBJ1-2 and V is TRBV11-2; 8 bases agree with TRBD1. V lost 3 bases and J lost 7; bases outside the gene matches: 1. Germline V gene sequence: CDR1 SGHAT, CDR2 FQNNGV. The CDR3 is made up of 12 amino acids. CDR3 in DNA: TGTGCCAGCAGCTTGGACAGGGCTGGCTACACCTTC. Its translation is CASSLDRAGYTF.

On this clone itself: Other DNA sequences in this specimen translate into the identical CDR3. The rearrangement links TRBV7-9 to TRBJ2-7, with D unresolved. The ends were cut back, 8 bases at V and 0 bases at J, with 5 bases in the middle. Germline CDR1 is SEHNR and CDR2 is FQNEAQ (reference sequence). CDR3 length: 11 residues. CDR3 DNA: TGTGCCAGCGAACGCTCCTACGAGCAGTACTTC. Protein sequence: CASERSYEQYF.